This T cell receptor (beta chain) was captured by sequencing in a study of T cells after yellow fever vaccination. Overall study findings and caveats: A limited proportion of clonotypes was detected within both the CD4 and CD8 compartments. A secondary response was less intense yet reached its peak sooner, at day 5 versus 15.

Universal primer sites and UMIs were introduced during 5'RACE template-switching synthesis of TCR cDNA. One entry per CDR3 protein results from TCRdb running MiXCR on the 5' RACE reads. This table holds just under 600,000 distinct CDR3 sequences, roughly 12% found once. The CDR3 is made up of 15 amino acids. With 1 base removed from V and 3 bases from J, the gap between germline ends came to 9 bases. The germline gives CDR1 MDHEN, CDR2 SYDVKM. Remarks on this clonotype: Its specificity is unknown.

The TCR originated in a man aged 30 to 39 who received the YFV17D yellow fever vaccine. Sequences were derived from PBMCs, sampled on the day of the yellow fever booster vaccination. The chain combines TRBV28 with TRBJ2-2; D is possibly TRBD2 (6 bases). CDR3 sequence: CASSLLGGDTGELFF. CDR3 in DNA: TGTGCCAGCAGTTTATTGGGGGGAGACACCGGGGAGCTGTTTTTT.